Below are 17 T cell receptor beta chains sequenced from a single sample in a study of neurological immune-mediated disorders. The time point denotes: longitudinal time-point 2. TCRdb re-derived calls from the 5' RACE reads in MiXCR, one entry per CDR3 protein. Of over 75,000 distinct CDR3 sequences listed, around 6% are singletons. The sequenced material came from PBMCs. The receptor set was obtained from a woman in her sixties or seventies with multiple sclerosis.

The table lists this clonotype with many counts. The genes are TRBV3-1 and TRBJ1-5; D gene ambiguous. CDR1 is LGHDT, CDR2 YNNKEL, per germline (reference sequence). This CDR3 has 14 amino acids. Trimming left V 4 bases short and J 2 bases short, with 9 bases between. CDR3 protein: CASSRGRGNQPQHF. CDR3 coding DNA: TGTGCCAGCAGCCGGGGTCGGGGCAATCAGCCCCAGCATTTT. Full variable domain (missing parts from reference TRBV3-1 and TRBJ1-5): DTAVSQTPKYLVTQMGNDKSIKCEQNLGHDTMYWYKQDSKKFLKIMFSYNNKELIINETVPNRFSPKSPDKAHLNLHINSLELGDSAVYFCASSRGRGNQPQHFGDGTRLSIL.

This clonotype was detected only a few times. This sequence may be a read error, since a much larger clone differs from it by one base. The chain uses TRBV6-5 and TRBJ1-1; the D is unclear. The CDR3 extends over 12 amino acids. Germline CDR1 reads MNHEY; CDR2 reads SVGAGI. Trimming took off 8 bases at V and 0 bases at J, with 7 bases between the two ends. CDR3 protein: CASGKLNTEAFF. CDR3 sequence (DNA): TGTGCCAGCGGAAAATTGAACACTGAAGCTTTCTTT.

This clonotype was picked up many times. The V call is TRBV4-2, the J call TRBJ2-6, with 10 bases matching TRBD1. V lost 0 bases, J lost 2 bases, and 10 bases stayed unmatched. The CDR3 totals 20 residues. Per germline, CDR1 LGHNA and CDR2 YNFKEQ. The CDR3 loop reads CASSQEPRTGGNTGANVLTF. CDR3 DNA sequence: TGTGCCAGCAGCCAAGAACCCCGGACAGGGGGTAATACTGGGGCCAACGTCCTGACTTTC.

This chain uses TRBV20-1 with TRBJ1-1; a weak D match, TRBD1 (5 bases). V lost 5 bases and J lost 0, with 13 bases in between. The CDR3 totals 14 residues. Germline-derived CDR1 and CDR2 are DFQATT and SNEGSKA (reference sequence). As DNA, the CDR3 is TGCAGTGCTTATTGGGCAGGGATGAACACTGAAGCTTTCTTT. This gives the protein CSAYWAGMNTEAFF.

This clonotype was recorded many times. V gene TRBV15 combines with J gene TRBJ2-7; 9 bases are a match to TRBD1. Germline loops: CDR1 LNHNV, CDR2 YYDKDF (reference sequence). V was clipped by 0 bases and J by 7 bases; unmatched bases: 10. The CDR3 is 16 amino acids. The CDR3 DNA follows: TGTGCCACCAGCAGAGATAGGGGGACAGGGAGGAGAGAGCAGTACTTC. Amino acids: CATSRDRGTGRREQYF.

This clonotype was observed at least ten times. The V and J genes are TRBV12-3 or TRBV12-4 and TRBJ2-2, with 11 bases lining up with TRBD1. The V segment lost 7 bases and the J segment 7 bases; nucleotides outside the gene matches: 5. CDR3 length: 14 amino acids. The CDR3 DNA is TGTGCCAGCACGGTGGACAGGGGGCTCGGGGAGCTGTTTTTT. Amino acid sequence: CASTVDRGLGELFF.

The chain combines TRBV20-1 with TRBJ2-7; TRBD1 aligns across 7 bases. The CDR3 loop spans 13 amino acids. The germline V gene encodes CDR1 DFQATT and CDR2 SNEGSKA (reference sequence). The CDR3 sequence: CRLGGPGSYEQYF. The CDR3 coding sequence is TGCAGGTTAGGGGGCCCCGGCTCCTACGAGCAGTACTTC.

In this sample, this clonotype turned up many times. V is TRBV5-1 and J is TRBJ2-1, with TRBD1 matching over 9 bases. The germline gives CDR1 SGHRS, CDR2 YFSETQ. V shed 4 bases, J shed 4 bases, and the junction held 3 bases outside the gene matches. This CDR3 comprises 14 residues. Written as DNA, the CDR3 is TGCGCCAGCAGCCAGGACAGGGGATACAATGAGCAGTTCTTC. It translates to CASSQDRGYNEQFF.

The sample holds many counts of this clonotype. V gene TRBV6-5 combines with J gene TRBJ1-6; D remains unclear. The CDR3 has 17 amino acids. V lost 2 bases and J 1 base, leaving 12 bases between the germline ends. Germline V gene data show CDR1 as MNHEY and CDR2 as SVGAGI. CDR3 nucleotides: TGTGCCAGCAGTTACGAGCCCACCGGGTCCTATAATTCACCCCTCCACTTT. As protein: CASSYEPTGSYNSPLHF.

The sample holds many counts of this clonotype. The V and J genes are TRBV7-8 and TRBJ2-5, with D uncertain. This CDR3 contains 14 residues. Per the germline V gene, CDR1 is SGHVS and CDR2 is FQNEAQ. V gave up 3 bases and J gave up 0 bases, with 8 bases separating them. The DNA of the CDR3 is TGTGCCAGCAGCTTCCAGGAGTACCAAGAGACCCAGTACTTC. Translated: CASSFQEYQETQYF.

This clonotype was recorded a few times. The CDR3 sequence: CASSPPGRVGNEQFF. The CDR3 nucleotides are TGTGCCAGCAGCCCCCCGGGCAGGGTAGGCAATGAGCAGTTCTTC. This sequence joins TRBV7-8 and TRBJ2-1; tentative D call: TRBD1 (5 bases). CDR1 and CDR2 from the germline V gene are SGHVS and FQNEAQ. CDR3 length equals 15 residues. V dropped 5 bases and J dropped 6 bases, with 17 bases sitting between them.

This clonotype was found many times. The gene calls are TRBV12-3 or TRBV12-4 and TRBJ2-1; the match to TRBD2 covers 10 bases. The CDR3 spans 15 residues. The V gene end was trimmed by 5 bases and the J gene end by 2 bases; junction bases not matched to a gene: 3. The CDR3 loop reads CASSRLAGAYNEQFF. The CDR3 DNA follows: TGTGCCAGCAGTCGTCTAGCGGGGGCCTACAATGAGCAGTTCTTC.

The CDR3 reads CASSQPRSGGAFF. DNA of the CDR3: TGTGCCAGCAGCCAACCTCGGAGTGGGGGGGCTTTCTTT. The chain combines TRBV14 with TRBJ1-1, with a weak D call TRBD1 (5 bases). The V end lost 2 bases, the J end lost 11 bases, and 15 bases lay between the germline ends. The CDR3 contains 13 residues. The V gene's germline CDR1 is SGHDN and CDR2 FVKESK. Using reference TRBV14 and TRBJ1-1 for the parts outside the CDR3, the full variable domain is EAGVTQFPSHSVIEKGQTVTLRCDPISGHDNLYWYRRVMGKEIKFLLHFVKESKQDESGMPNNRFLAERTGGTYSTLKVQPAELEDSGVYFCASSQPRSGGAFFGQGTRLTVV.

The table lists this clonotype with many counts. The V call is TRBV5-1, the J call TRBJ2-1, with D possibly TRBD1 on 5 matching bases. CDR3 length equals 14 residues. Trimming cost V 2 bases and J 2 bases, with 8 bases left between them. Per germline, CDR1 SGHRS and CDR2 YFSETQ. The CDR3 sequence is CASSFQGTYNEQFF. CDR3 DNA: TGCGCCAGCAGCTTTCAGGGAACCTACAATGAGCAGTTCTTC.

This clonotype was seen ten or more times. The chain carries TRBV12-3 or TRBV12-4 and TRBJ1-1, with D possibly TRBD1 on 6 matching bases. V was pared by 3 bases and J by 3 bases, with 8 bases between. The CDR3 has 13 residues. CDR3 protein: CASSFKGDTEAFF. CDR3 DNA sequence: TGTGCCAGCAGTTTCAAGGGGGACACTGAAGCTTTCTTT.

This clonotype was observed many times. The chain links TRBV5-1 to TRBJ2-3; D may be TRBD2 (6 bases). Per the germline V gene, CDR1 is SGHRS and CDR2 is YFSETQ. The CDR3 is made up of 15 amino acids. Deletions cut 10 bases from V and 1 base from J, with 19 bases between. The CDR3 here is CASHLAGSGTDTQYF. The CDR3 nucleotides are TGCGCCTCCCATCTTGCGGGGTCTGGCACAGATACGCAGTATTTT.

This clonotype has only a few counts. This chain connects TRBV6-6 to TRBJ2-7; D might be TRBD2 (5 bases). V lost 8 bases, J lost 5 bases, and 13 bases lay in between. Germline V gene lookup returns CDR1 MNHNY and CDR2 SVGAGI (reference sequence). The length of the CDR3 is 12 residues. Here the CDR3 DNA reads TGTGCCAGCGAGGGTAATGGTAACGAGCAGTACTTC. Translated: CASEGNGNEQYF.